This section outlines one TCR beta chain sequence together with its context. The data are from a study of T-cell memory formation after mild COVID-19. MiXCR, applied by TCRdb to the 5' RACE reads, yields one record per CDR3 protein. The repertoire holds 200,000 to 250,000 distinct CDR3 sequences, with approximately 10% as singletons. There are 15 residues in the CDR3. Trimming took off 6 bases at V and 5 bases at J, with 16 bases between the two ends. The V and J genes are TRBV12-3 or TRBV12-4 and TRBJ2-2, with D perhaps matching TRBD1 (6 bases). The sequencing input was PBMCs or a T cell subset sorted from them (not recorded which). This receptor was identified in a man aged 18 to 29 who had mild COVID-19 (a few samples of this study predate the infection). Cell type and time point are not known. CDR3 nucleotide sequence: TGTGCCAGCAGAACTACAGGGTCGAGAACCGGGGAGCTGTTTTTT. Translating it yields CASRTTGSRTGELFF.